This T cell receptor (beta chain) derives from a study of blood T cells in healthy people across ages. About this clonotype itself: Its target is not known.

With a J-beta primer mix and a sample-barcoded 5' primer, a second PCR ran about 7 to 12 cycles. One entry per CDR3 protein results from TCRdb running MiXCR on the 5' RACE reads. The table has under 750,000 distinct CDR3 sequences, around half seen once; the top ten hold approximately 23%. Aged about 6 to 95, donors were systemically healthy Caucasians from Russia. Each donor gave 9 to 10 milliliters of peripheral blood. This CDR3 comprises 15 residues. Germline lookup yields CDR1 SGHRS and CDR2 YFSETQ. Trimming cost V 0 bases and J 6 bases, with 13 bases left between them. General study points: Estimates of total diversity, which came from one million sequenced T cells, were considered to be underestimates.

Specimen: blood. The V and J genes are TRBV5-1 and TRBJ2-1; D may be TRBD2 (5 bases). This TCR was sampled from a man at least 80 years old in good health. The CDR3 DNA reads TGCGCCAGCAGCTTGGGGTGGGAGTCATCCAATGAGCAGTTCTTC. Protein: CASSLGWESSNEQFF.